This entry lists 18 T cell receptor beta chains sequenced from one sample in a study of patients and donors after allogeneic stem cell transplantation (dated by TCRdb to about 2020). The library was built by means of RT-PCR. The instrument was a NextSeq 550. The public reads were run again by TCRdb, first through fastp at Q25 and then through MiXCR, and only productive beta chains were kept. Rows merge per CDR3 protein into single entries with the most common DNA and genes. Counted in this sample were roughly 140,000 distinct CDR3 sequences; approximately 40% of them appeared once. The ten largest clones capture 50% of the sample. The sample taken for sequencing was blood, either unsorted or a sorted T cell fraction (not recorded which). Source of these receptors: a human donor who was either an allogeneic HSCT recipient or a stem cell or donor lymphocyte infusion donor (not recorded which). It is not recorded whose cells these are; they may come from a transplant donor.

CDR3: CSVRTGDNSPLHF. The DNA of the CDR3 is TGCAGCGTGAGGACAGGGGATAATTCACCCCTCCACTTT. V and J are TRBV29-1 and TRBJ1-6, with TRBD1 identical over 9 bases. There are 13 residues in the CDR3. J gave up 5 bases and V 6 bases, and 2 bases lay outside the gene matches. Germline V gives CDR1 SQVTM, CDR2 ANQGSEA. Looking up the rest from reference TRBV29-1 and TRBJ1-6 gives the full variable domain: SAVISQKPSRDICQRGTSLTIQCQVDSQVTMMFWYRQQPGQSLTLIATANQGSEATYESGFVIDKFPISRPNLTFSTLTVSNMSPEDSSIYLCSVRTGDNSPLHFGNGTRLTVT.

The table lists this clonotype with a few counts. This rearrangement joins TRBV27 to TRBJ2-5; no reliable D call. The CDR3 totals 14 residues. Trimming shortened V by 5 bases and J by 4 bases, and 14 bases separated the two germline ends. Germline assignment: CDR1 MNHEY and CDR2 SMNVEV (reference sequence). CDR3 amino acids: CASSVGLWGETQYF. In DNA, the CDR3 is TGTGCCAGCAGTGTCGGGCTTTGGGGAGAGACCCAGTACTTC.

V usage is TRBV5-5 and J usage is TRBJ2-5, with D unresolved. Germline-derived CDR1 and CDR2 are SGHKS and YYEKEE (reference sequence). Trimming took 6 bases from V and 2 from J, leaving 23 bases between them. There are 17 residues in the CDR3. The CDR3 loop reads CASTSRTPRERQETQYF. The CDR3 DNA sequence: TGTGCCAGCACCTCCAGAACACCCCGCGAGAGACAAGAGACCCAGTACTTC.

This clonotype was picked up a small number of times. The chain is built from TRBV20-1 and TRBJ1-1, with unresolved D. V was cut by 0 bases and J by 5 bases, with 10 bases left in between. Per the germline V gene, CDR1 is DFQATT and CDR2 is SNEGSKA (reference sequence). CDR3 length: 13 amino acids. CDR3 region: CSARDRGWTEAFF. Written as DNA, the CDR3 is TGCAGTGCTAGAGACCGCGGGTGGACTGAAGCTTTCTTT.

Only a few counts were recorded for this clonotype. The gene calls are TRBV10-3 and TRBJ1-2; no definite D call. Trimming took 0 bases from V and 0 from J, leaving 2 bases between them. The CDR3 is made up of 13 amino acids. Germline V gene lookup returns CDR1 ENHRY and CDR2 SYGVKD. The CDR3 DNA follows: TGTGCCATCAGTGAGTCGACTAACTATGGCTACACCTTC. Its translation is CAISESTNYGYTF.

The gene calls are TRBV25-1 and TRBJ2-2; possibly TRBD1 for D (5 bases). In germline, CDR1 is MGHDK, CDR2 SYGVNS. V was pared by 7 bases and J by 3 bases, with 12 bases between. This CDR3 is 14 amino acids long. CDR3 in DNA: TGTGCCAGCACCCCAGGGCCCCACACCGGGGAGCTGTTTTTT. Amino acids: CASTPGPHTGELFF.

The J gene is TRBJ2-1, the V gene TRBV27, with 7 bases that match TRBD1. The trim removed 3 bases at V and 7 bases at J, leaving 9 bases unmatched. Per the germline V gene, CDR1 is MNHEY and CDR2 is SMNVEV (reference sequence). This CDR3 region has 15 residues. The DNA of the CDR3 is TGTGCCAGCAGTTTTCAGGGGGTCCTGATGAATGAGCAGTTCTTC. Its protein is CASSFQGVLMNEQFF.

This clonotype turned up a few times. The chain combines TRBV20-1 with TRBJ1-2; TRBD1 is a possible D gene (6 bases). Germline V CDR1 and CDR2: DFQATT, SNEGSKA (reference sequence). V gave up 4 bases and J gave up 6 bases, with 6 bases separating them. The CDR3 is 10 residues long. CDR3 loop: CSATGDGYTF. The CDR3 nucleotides are TGCAGTGCTACAGGGGATGGCTACACCTTC.

The table lists this clonotype with many counts. The chain combines TRBV9 with TRBJ1-2; 7 positions agree with TRBD1. Germline V gene lookup returns CDR1 SGDLS and CDR2 YYNGEE. V was pared by 5 bases and J by 4 bases, with 5 bases of the junction left unmatched. The CDR3 contains 13 residues. The CDR3 DNA follows: TGTGCCAGCAGTCCCGACAGGGCCTATGGCTACACCTTC. Its protein product is CASSPDRAYGYTF.

The rearrangement uses TRBV12-3 or TRBV12-4 and TRBJ2-6; D unresolved. CDR3 length: 15 amino acids. V lost 1 base and J lost 4, with 8 bases in between. The CDR3, as DNA: TGTGCCAGCAGTTTAGAAGGTGCCGGGGCCAACGTCCTGACTTTC. Its translation: CASSLEGAGANVLTF.

The V gene is TRBV20-1, the J gene TRBJ2-7; 9 nucleotides align to TRBD1. The CDR3 is made up of 14 amino acids. Germline CDR1 DFQATT, CDR2 SNEGSKA (reference sequence). The trim removed 1 base at V and 3 bases at J, leaving 4 bases unmatched. CDR3 nucleotide sequence: TGCAGTGCTAGAGGACAGGGGGACTTCTACGAGCAGTACTTC. The encoded protein is CSARGQGDFYEQYF.

CDR3 in DNA: TGTGCCAGCAGTCCTGAGCGGGGGGACACAGATACGCAGTATTTT. Its protein product is CASSPERGDTDTQYF. The chain carries TRBV27 and TRBJ2-3; 9 bases line up with TRBD2. The CDR3 is made up of 15 amino acids. The trim removed 5 bases at V and 2 bases at J, leaving 5 bases unmatched. Germline assignment: CDR1 MNHEY and CDR2 SMNVEV (reference sequence).

This clonotype has just a few counts. This chain connects TRBV6-2 or TRBV6-3 to TRBJ1-1; no definite D call. The germline V gene encodes CDR1 MNHEY and CDR2 SVGEGT. The CDR3 is made up of 17 amino acids. The ends were cut back, 0 bases at V and 3 bases at J, with 17 bases in the middle. The CDR3 sequence: CASSYSRDSVRYTEAFF. The CDR3 nucleotides are TGTGCCAGCAGTTACTCGAGGGATTCGGTAAGGTACACTGAAGCTTTCTTT.

This clonotype showed up many times. The V call is TRBV12-3 or TRBV12-4, the J call TRBJ1-6; unclear D gene. The CDR3 has 14 amino acids. Trimming left V 1 base short and J 3 bases short, with 4 bases between. CDR3 sequence (DNA): TGTGCCAGCAGTTTAGACAGCTATAATTCACCCCTCCACTTT. Translating it yields CASSLDSYNSPLHF.

This sequence joins TRBV6-5 and TRBJ1-5; 8 bases fit TRBD1. Germline V gene sequence: CDR1 MNHEY, CDR2 SVGAGI. The CDR3 has 16 amino acids. Trimming took 7 bases from V and 5 from J; bases not matched to a gene: 13. For the CDR3, the DNA is TGTGCCAGCAACCCCGGGACAGGCCCCGTTTATCAGCCCCAGCATTTT. Its protein product is CASNPGTGPVYQPQHF.

The chain uses TRBV6-5 and TRBJ2-7; no definite D call. V shed 6 bases and J shed 4 bases, with 7 bases lying between them. CDR1 and CDR2 (germline): MNHEY, SVGAGI. The CDR3 runs to 11 residues. CDR3 in amino acids: CASRLDYEQYF. In DNA, the CDR3 is TGTGCCAGCAGGCTCGATTACGAGCAGTACTTC.

The rearrangement uses TRBV12-3 or TRBV12-4 and TRBJ1-4; 8 nucleotides align to TRBD1. Unmatched junction bases numbered 6, after V lost 7 bases and J lost 8 bases. This CDR3 comprises 13 residues. CDR3 in amino acids: CASTQTGVEKLFF. CDR3 nucleotide sequence: TGTGCCAGCACTCAGACAGGGGTAGAAAAACTGTTTTTT.

This clonotype was counted only a few times. The CDR3, as DNA: TGCAGCGCTGATCCACCGGACACCAGAGCTAACTATGGCTACACCTTC. It codes for CSADPPDTRANYGYTF. The V and J genes are TRBV29-1 and TRBJ1-2; perhaps TRBD1 as D (5 bases). The CDR3 is made up of 16 amino acids. V was trimmed by 7 bases and J by 0 bases, leaving 21 bases between them. CDR1 and CDR2 from the germline V gene are SQVTM and ANQGSEA.